This TCR beta chain was observed in a study of T cells in narcolepsy. For the study at large: Healthy controls were enrolled alongside patients with narcolepsy type 1 or type 2.

The protocol was immunoSEQ multiplex PCR, while the TCRdb copy is restricted to in-frame clones and leaves out a portion. The repertoire has fewer than 35,000 clones, approximately 80% of them found once; the top ten carry over 1%. With regard to this clone: The antigen is not known.

General observations from the study: Same-patient CSF and blood CD4+ T cell clonotypes included HCRT-specific and TRIB2-specific autoreactive ones. In some patient and control memory CD4+ samples, autoreactive clones were absent. Reportedly, autoreactive clonotypes were serially detected in patients' blood but not controls'.

Input material: CD45RA- memory CD4+ T cells from PBMCs. The source of this sequence is a human donor with narcolepsy.

As DNA, the CDR3 is TGTGCCAGCAGTGAATCACGGTTTTTCTCCTACGAGCAGTACTTC. Residues: CASSESRFFSYEQYF. This chain uses TRBV2 with TRBJ2-5; D gene ambiguous. The DNA end is a closer match to TRBJ2-7, so the J assignment may be wrong. The CDR3 has 15 amino acids. Germline assignment: CDR1 SNHLY and CDR2 FYNNEI.